This TCR beta chain was identified in a study of blood T cell repertoires in COVID-19 (dated by TCRdb to 2018 to 2021). Regarding the study in general: Samples from collaborators originated in the United States, Italy and Spain and spanned both the acute and convalescent phases of COVID-19. The samples were drawn from the first 160 participants of the ongoing ImmuneRACE study and from roughly 1,300 subjects provided by 6 global collaborators. Where available, HLA class I and class II types were taken from metadata supplied by the sample provider and were not determined by assay-based typing. The dataset comprised deeply sampled blood TCRbeta repertoires from subjects exposed to, actively infected with, or recovered from COVID-19. The repertoires were released in a freely available public database intended as a resource for research on the immune response to SARS-CoV-2. The sample metadata nearly always contained a de-identified subject ID, COVID-19 status, age in years and sex. The prospective study material was composed of cDNA or gDNA derived from T cells, B-cell-depleted T cells, or PBMCs. Study-wide findings and limitations: The amount of clinical and demographic metadata varied by source and participant and was provided uncurated.

Deletion took 3 bases off V and 5 bases off J, with a span of 16 bases between the germline ends. The cysteine opens and the phenylalanine closes a CDR3 of 15 amino acids. The CDR3 DNA has 45 bases and is translated from base 1. CDR1 is given as SNHLY and CDR2 as FYNNEI, both from the germline V gene. TCRbeta CDR3 regions were amplified from genomic DNA by means of the immunoSEQ Assay, a bias-controlled multiplex PCR. The study's own analysis went as follows. Nucleated cell counts per sample were estimated from amplification of reference gene primers within the assay. To quantify the absolute abundance of each unique TCRbeta CDR3 rearrangement, sequence reads were collapsed and filtered. For each sample, productive Simpson clonality was calculated by taking the square root of Simpson's diversity index across productive rearrangements. In its TCRdb copy, this immuneACCESS table keeps in-frame sequences only and misses some clones. Where compared with another copy, unresolved V genes explain less than half of these, and the others have no known cause. The V and J calls and clone size were taken over from that table, and D and trimming were inferred from the DNA. A total of 250,000 to 300,000 clones appear in this sample, about 90% of them only once. Roughly 12% of the sample goes to the ten largest clones.

In the case of this clone: Its antigen target is currently unknown. Per-nucleotide qualities are absent, and no much larger clonotype sits a single base away.

One collaborating source in Seattle enrolled patients while the patients were actively infected and followed the patients over time throughout the course of disease. Each collaborating institution followed its own protocols to collect whole blood in K2EDTA tubes. For TCRbeta analysis, collaborators shipped samples in one of three forms: frozen whole blood, isolated PBMCs, or DNA extracted from either of those sample types. Recombination joined TRBV2 with TRBJ1-1; TRBD1 could be the D gene, as 6 bases match. The sequence was obtained from a woman aged 25-40 years with COVID-19, enrolled during active disease. Material for sequencing was peripheral blood. The DNA reads TGTGCCAGCAGTGATTTCAGGGGATTATCGACTGAAGCTTTCTTT. This encodes CASSDFRGLSTEAFF.